The 11 T cell receptor beta chains in this list originate from one sample, sequenced in a study of blood T cell repertoires in COVID-19. The table came from immunoSEQ multiplex PCR; TCRdb's copy has only in-frame clones and leaves some out. The table lists 250,000 to 300,000 clones, 75% to 90% of them singletons, with approximately 14% in the top ten. Sequencing was done on a sample of peripheral blood. These TCRs come from a woman in her 70s with COVID-19, enrolled during active disease.

The gene calls are TRBV4-2 and TRBJ1-4; 8 bases are a match to TRBD1. Germline-derived CDR1 and CDR2 are LGHNA and YNFKEQ. The CDR3 extends over 17 amino acids. V dropped 1 base and J dropped 7; count of bases not matched to a gene: 11. For the CDR3, the DNA is TGTGCCAGCAGCCAAGCATACCCCAGGGGGCGCGGTGAAAAACTGTTTTTT. It encodes CASSQAYPRGRGEKLFF.

This rearrangement joins TRBV5-1 to TRBJ2-5, with 7 bases lining up with TRBD1. V dropped 3 bases and J dropped 2; count of bases not matched to a gene: 7. Per germline, CDR1 SGHRS and CDR2 YFSETQ. This CDR3 contains 15 residues. The CDR3 DNA is TGCGCCAGCAGCTCTTTACCGACAGGGCAAGAGACCCAGTACTTC. Its translation is CASSSLPTGQETQYF. Full variable domain (missing parts from reference TRBV5-1 and TRBJ2-5): KAGVTQTPRYLIKTRGQQVTLSCSPISGHRSVSWYQQTPGQGLQFLFEYFSETQRNKGNFPGRFSGRQFSNSRSEMNVSTLELGDSALYLCASSSLPTGQETQYFGPGTRLLVL.

The chain is built from TRBV18 and TRBJ2-2; D may be TRBD2 (6 bases). Trimming stripped 3 bases from V and 7 bases from J, with 6 bases between. Germline assignment: CDR1 KGHSH and CDR2 LQKENI. The CDR3 runs to 12 residues. CDR3 in DNA: TGTGCCAGCTCACCGGGAGGCGGGGAGCTGTTTTTT. Its translation: CASSPGGGELFF.

The chain uses TRBV15 and TRBJ1-1, with D tentatively TRBD1 (6 bases). Trimming shortened V by 3 bases and J by 1 base, and 12 bases separated the two germline ends. The CDR3 is 15 amino acids. Looked up from germline, CDR1 is LNHNV and CDR2 is YYDKDF (reference sequence). CDR3 sequence: CATSSGQSPNTEAFF. CDR3 in DNA: TGTGCCACCAGCAGCGGACAGTCCCCGAACACTGAAGCTTTCTTT. The full variable domain, rest sourced from reference TRBV15 and TRBJ1-1, is DAMVIQNPRYQVTQFGKPVTLSCSQTLNHNVMYWYQQKSSQAPKLLFHYYDKDFNNEADTPDNFQSRRPNTSFCFLDIRSPGLGDTAMYLCATSSGQSPNTEAFFGQGTRLTVV.

V gene TRBV28 combines with J gene TRBJ2-7; D is unresolved. Germline V CDR1 and CDR2: MDHEN, SYDVKM. There are 12 residues in the CDR3. The V end lost 3 bases, the J end lost 7 bases, and 10 bases lay between the germline ends. CDR3 nucleotide sequence: TGTGCCAGCAGTTTGTCCAGATCGGAGCAGTACTTC. Its protein product is CASSLSRSEQYF.

The V gene is TRBV28, the J gene TRBJ1-2; D is perhaps TRBD1 (6 bases). Trimming cost V 7 bases and J 4 bases, with 13 bases left between them. The CDR3 runs 13 residues. Germline V gene data show CDR1 as MDHEN and CDR2 as SYDVKM. CDR3 in amino acids: CASKIQGSYGYTF. CDR3 DNA: TGTGCCAGCAAAATACAGGGATCCTATGGCTACACCTTC.

The CDR3 region is CASSVLPGQGASRPPLHF. For the CDR3, the DNA is TGTGCCAGTAGCGTCCTCCCTGGACAGGGGGCGTCAAGGCCACCCCTCCACTTT. The chain uses TRBV19 and TRBJ1-6; TRBD1 aligns across 11 bases. Germline CDR1 and CDR2: LNHDA and SQIVND (reference sequence). CDR3 length equals 18 residues. The V segment lost 6 bases and the J segment 11 bases; nucleotides outside the gene matches: 18.

The gene calls are TRBV29-1 and TRBJ2-7, with D perhaps TRBD2 (5 bases). This CDR3 is 12 amino acids long. V dropped 7 bases and J dropped 7 bases, with 17 bases sitting between them. Germline V CDR1 and CDR2: SQVTM, ANQGSEA. The CDR3 reads CSACHVGEEQYF. CDR3 nucleotides: TGCAGCGCTTGTCATGTCGGGGAAGAGCAGTACTTC.

This sequence joins TRBV12-3 or TRBV12-4 and TRBJ1-1, with 8 bases that match TRBD1. Trimming at V came to 5 bases and at J to 7 bases, leaving 6 bases not matched to a gene. This CDR3 is 13 amino acids long. This CDR3 reads CASSPSTGVEAFF. The CDR3 region has the DNA TGTGCCAGCAGTCCCTCGACAGGGGTTGAAGCTTTCTTT.

This rearrangement joins TRBV5-1 to TRBJ2-2; tentatively, D is TRBD2 (6 bases). The CDR3 covers 16 residues. Germline V gene data show CDR1 as SGHRS and CDR2 as YFSETQ. Trimming removed 3 bases from V and 5 bases from J, with 17 bases in between. CDR3 sequence (DNA): TGCGCCAGCAGCTCCGACCCGGGGAGGTCTACCGGGGAGCTGTTTTTT. It encodes CASSSDPGRSTGELFF.

V and J are TRBV24-1 and TRBJ2-7; 11 bases agree with TRBD1. Germline values: CDR1 KGHDR, CDR2 SFDVKD. The V segment lost 3 bases and the J segment 7 bases; nucleotides outside the gene matches: 7. This CDR3 comprises 15 residues. CDR3 DNA sequence: TGTGCCACCAGTGATACCGGGACAGGGGGTAATGAGCAGTACTTC. It is translated as CATSDTGTGGNEQYF.